This TCR beta chain was captured by sequencing in a study of response to subunit inactivated influenza vaccine. The CDR3 is 14 amino acids. Germline CDR1 and CDR2: SGHAT and FQNNGV. J gave up 4 bases and V 5 bases, and 7 bases lay outside the gene matches. A single count supports this clonotype. TCRdb re-called the RT-PCR reads with MiXCR, one entry per CDR3 protein. The sample shows about 520,000 distinct CDR3 sequences, roughly 27% of them seen only once. Sample: CD4+ T cells sorted from PBMCs, taken roughly 5 days after vaccination. This TCR derives from a man aged 45-65 years who received an inactivated influenza vaccine. The chain carries TRBV11-2 and TRBJ2-5, with 7 bases that match TRBD1. The CDR3 spells CASSMATGRETQYF. CDR3 sequence (DNA): TGTGCCAGCAGCATGGCGACAGGGAGAGAGACCCAGTACTTC.